The rows below give T cell receptor beta chains drawn from one sample of a study of OX40 agonist ivuxolimab in advanced cancers. The repertoire was sequenced with immunoSEQ multiplex PCR; TCRdb's copy has only in-frame clones and lacks some. Of around 67,000 clones in the sample, approximately 79% were seen once. The sequences come from CD4+ or CD8+ T cells sorted from blood, collected in a trial of the OX40 agonist ivuxolimab. All receptors come from an adult with an advanced solid tumor such as melanoma, head and neck, liver or kidney cancer. The CDR3 runs from the conserved cysteine through the conserved F or W. D genes are given only for firm matches. Only part of the rows carry a size: once, few, many, or a class if the clone is expanded.

d_call,v_call,clone_size,j_call,cdr3_nt,cdr3_aa
NA,TRBV30,NA,TRBJ1-2,TGTGCCTGGAGTGTCCGTAACGCCGGCTACACCTTC,CAWSVRNAGYTF
TRBD2,TRBV7-6,few,TRBJ2-7,TGTGCCAGCAGCCCGCGCGGGCTAGCGGGAATTTCCTACGAGCAGTACTTC,CASSPRGLAGISYEQYF
NA,TRBV5-1,NA,TRBJ1-3,TGCGCCAGCAGCTTGGGTGGGGAGAACACCATATATTTT,CASSLGGENTIYF
NA,TRBV7-6,NA,TRBJ2-7,TGTGCCAGCAGCACCGCCGGGGTTACCTCCTACGAGCAGTACTTC,CASSTAGVTSYEQYF
NA,TRBV5-4,few,TRBJ2-7,TGTGCCAGCGGGGGAGACTCCTACGAGCAGTACTTC,CASGGDSYEQYF
NA,TRBV5-1,NA,TRBJ2-1,TGCGCCAGCAGTAGGGACACCTACAATGAGCAGTTCTTC,CASSRDTYNEQFF
NA,TRBV6-1,once,TRBJ2-1,TGTGCCAGCAGTGACAGGGGAGGCTCCTACAATGAGCAGTTCTTC,CASSDRGGSYNEQFF
NA,TRBV18,NA,TRBJ2-1,TGTGCCAGCTCGTCGGGACTTAGCAATGAGCAGTTCTTC,CASSSGLSNEQFF
NA,TRBV6-5,NA,TRBJ1-3,TGTGCCAGCAGTTACTCGGCTGGAAACACCATATATTTT,CASSYSAGNTIYF
NA,TRBV18,NA,TRBJ1-1,TGTGCCAGCTCACCCCCTACACTATACACTGAAGCTTTCTTT,CASSPPTLYTEAFF
NA,TRBV4-1,NA,TRBJ2-3,TGCGCCAGCAGCCAAGGGATTTTGCGGGGAGACTACACGCAGTATTTT,CASSQGILRGDYTQYF
NA,TRBV27,NA,TRBJ2-7,TGTGCCAGCAGTTTTCGGGGGCTCGTCGGAGAGCAGTACTTC,CASSFRGLVGEQYF
TRBD2,TRBV6-1,NA,TRBJ2-1,TGTGCCAGCAGTGCCCGGACTAGCGGGAGCAATGAGCAGTTCTTC,CASSARTSGSNEQFF
NA,TRBV18,NA,TRBJ1-2,TGTGCCAGCTCACTGGACAGTGATAACTATGGCTACACCTTC,CASSLDSDNYGYTF
NA,TRBV7-9,NA,TRBJ1-5,TGTGCCAGCAGCCAATACCTAGATCAGCCCCAGCATTTT,CASSQYLDQPQHF
NA,TRBV5-5,few,TRBJ1-1,TGTGCCAGCAGCTTGGACCCCGGGGCGTGGGGCACTGAAGCTTTCTTT,CASSLDPGAWGTEAFF
NA,TRBV19,NA,TRBJ2-2,TGTGCCAGTAGTATCCGCAGACTCCCGACCGGGGAGCTGTTTTTT,CASSIRRLPTGELFF
NA,TRBV4-2,NA,TRBJ1-5,TGTGCCAGCAGCCGTACTTCAAGTCTGGATTTCAATCAGCCCCAGCATTTT,CASSRTSSLDFNQPQHF
NA,TRBV7-6,NA,TRBJ2-5,TGTGCCAGCAGCTTACTTTGGGGTTCCCAAGAGACCCAGTACTTC,CASSLLWGSQETQYF
NA,TRBV10-2,NA,TRBJ1-5,TGCGCCAGCAGTGCGGGGGGCGTTCAGCCCCAGCATTTT,CASSAGGVQPQHF
TRBD2,TRBV5-5,NA,TRBJ2-3,TGTGCCAGCAGCTCACCGGCGGGGGTTTTCACAGATACGCAGTATTTT,CASSSPAGVFTDTQYF
TRBD2,TRBV19,NA,TRBJ2-1,TGTGCCTCCAGACGGGCGGGAGGGGGGAATGAGCAGTTCTTC,CASRRAGGGNEQFF
TRBD1,TRBV5-1,NA,TRBJ1-1,TGCGCCAGCAGCTACGGAGGCAGGGGGCTTATTGAAGCTTTCTTT,CASSYGGRGLIEAFF
NA,TRBV11-3,NA,TRBJ1-2,TGTGCCAGCAGCTTAGGGGGATTTACAGGACCGCCGGGCGACTACACCTTC,CASSLGGFTGPPGDYTF
NA,TRBV11-3,NA,TRBJ2-3,TGTGCCAGCAGCTTAAAAGATACGCAGTATTTT,CASSLKDTQYF
NA,TRBV2,NA,TRBJ1-2,TGTGCCAGCAATCAATTCGGCGACTATGGCTACACCTTC,CASNQFGDYGYTF
NA,TRBV7-8,NA,TRBJ2-6,TGTGCCAGCAGAATAGTGGAACAGGCTGGGGCCAACGTCCTGACTTTC,CASRIVEQAGANVLTF
TRBD1,TRBV29-1,NA,TRBJ2-7,TGCAGCGGTTCACAGGGGTATGGGGCCTACGAGCAGTACTTC,CSGSQGYGAYEQYF
TRBD1,TRBV5-5,NA,TRBJ2-2,TGTGCCAGCAGCTTGGAACCGGGACAGGGGGTTTTGAACACCGGGGAGCTGTTTTTT,CASSLEPGQGVLNTGELFF
NA,TRBV15,once,TRBJ2-1,TGTGCCACCAGAGAGGGACTGATCTACAATGAGCAGTTCTTC,CATREGLIYNEQFF
NA,TRBV11-3,NA,TRBJ2-1,TGTGCCAGCAGCTTGGCGGGGCGGGCTAGGGGAAGGTATGAGCAGTTCTTC,CASSLAGRARGRYEQFF
TRBD2,TRBV6-5,NA,TRBJ2-7,TGTGCCAGCAGTTACTCGACGGGACTAGCGGACGAGCAGTACTTC,CASSYSTGLADEQYF
NA,TRBV13,NA,TRBJ1-3,TGTGCCAGCAGCCTGGAACCGTCGGGAAGCACCATATATTTT,CASSLEPSGSTIYF
NA,TRBV6-5,NA,TRBJ1-2,TGTGCCAGCAGTCTCGGGACACTGGCCTATGGCTACACCTTC,CASSLGTLAYGYTF
NA,TRBV25-1,NA,TRBJ2-1,TGTGCCAGCAGGCGGGACTCCTACAATGAGCAGTTCTTC,CASRRDSYNEQFF
TRBD1,TRBV11-3,NA,TRBJ2-7,TGTGCCAGCAGCTTAGCCTCGACAGGGGGACGCTACGAGCAGTACTTC,CASSLASTGGRYEQYF
TRBD1,TRBV29-1,NA,TRBJ1-3,TGCAGCGTTGATTTCGCTGGACAGGGTCAGCGAAACACCATATATTTT,CSVDFAGQGQRNTIYF
NA,TRBV11-3,NA,TRBJ2-5,TGTGCCAGCAGCTTAGGTGGCAGGGAATGGGGGGAGACCCAGTACTTC,CASSLGGREWGETQYF
NA,TRBV6-6,NA,TRBJ2-4,TGTGCCAGCAGTTATCCCATCGGGACAACCAAAAACATTCAGTACTTC,CASSYPIGTTKNIQYF
TRBD1,TRBV5-1,NA,TRBJ2-5,TGCGCCAGCAGGGATGGACAGGGGGCTCAGGAGACCCAGTACTTC,CASRDGQGAQETQYF
NA,TRBV27,NA,TRBJ2-1,TGTGCCAGCAGTCGCTGGATGATAGCGAAGGCCTACAATGAGCAGTTCTTC,CASSRWMIAKAYNEQFF
NA,TRBV7-2,NA,TRBJ1-4,TGTGCCAGCAGGGACTTTAATGAAAAACTGTTTTTT,CASRDFNEKLFF
NA,TRBV12-5,NA,TRBJ2-2,TGTGCTAGTGGACCCCCGGGGCGGGACACCGGGGAGCTGTTTTTT,CASGPPGRDTGELFF
NA,TRBV6-6,NA,TRBJ1-2,TGTGCCAGCAGTAGTTCAGGGGTAGACTATGGCTACACCTTC,CASSSSGVDYGYTF